This TCR beta chain came from a study of T cells after yellow fever vaccination. Study details: Preparation used SMART-Seq v4 Ultra Low Input for the low-cell-number fractions.

This clonotype was observed at least ten times. Its target is unknown. UMIs were added to TCR cDNA along with a universal primer site when it was made by 5'RACE template switching. MiXCR, run by TCRdb on the 5' RACE reads, gives a single entry per CDR3 protein. The sample includes under 300,000 distinct CDR3 sequences, about an eighth of them seen just once. The CDR3 covers 15 residues. Per germline, CDR1 SGHTA and CDR2 FQGNSA. The junction had 12 bases not matched to a gene; V was cut back by 8 bases and J by 3 bases. Study outcomes and limitations: After the booster, approximately 96% of CD4 and more than 85% of CD8 primary-response clones were re-detected. CD4 and CD8 compartments shared a small share of clonotypes.

This chain uses TRBV7-2 with TRBJ2-7, with 8 bases identical to TRBD2. The receptor was derived from a young man who received the YFV17D yellow fever vaccine. The sequenced sample was CD4+ T cells sorted from PBMCs, obtained 45 days after the yellow fever booster vaccination. The CDR3 sequence is CASAAGVPQGYEQYF. In nucleotides, the CDR3 is TGTGCCAGCGCAGCGGGAGTCCCCCAGGGCTACGAGCAGTACTTC.